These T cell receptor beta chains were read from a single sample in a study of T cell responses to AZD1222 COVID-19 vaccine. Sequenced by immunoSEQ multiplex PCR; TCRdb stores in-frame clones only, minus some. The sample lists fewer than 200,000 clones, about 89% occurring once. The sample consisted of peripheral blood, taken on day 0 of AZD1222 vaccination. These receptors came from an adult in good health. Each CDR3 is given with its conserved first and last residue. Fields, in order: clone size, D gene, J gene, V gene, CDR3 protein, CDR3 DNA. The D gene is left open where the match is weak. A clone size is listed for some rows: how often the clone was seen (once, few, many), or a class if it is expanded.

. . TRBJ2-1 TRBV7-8 CASSLQGSGSSYNEQFF TGTGCCAGCAGTCTACAGGGAAGTGGGAGCTCCTACAATGAGCAGTTCTTC
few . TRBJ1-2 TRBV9 CASSFTDRPWGDYTF TGTGCCAGCAGCTTCACCGACAGGCCGTGGGGAGACTACACCTTC
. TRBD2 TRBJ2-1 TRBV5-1 CASSWLLAENNEQFF TGCGCCAGCAGCTGGCTACTAGCGGAAAACAATGAGCAGTTCTTC
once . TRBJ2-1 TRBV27 CASRTTGTVGNEQFF TGTGCCAGTCGTACAACAGGGACTGTGGGCAATGAGCAGTTCTTC
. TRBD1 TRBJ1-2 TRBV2 CATSSQQGSVYGYTF TGTGCCACCAGTTCCCAACAGGGGTCGGTCTATGGCTACACCTTC
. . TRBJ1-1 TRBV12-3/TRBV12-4 CASSNRESEAFF TGTGCCAGCAGTAACAGAGAAAGTGAAGCTTTCTTT
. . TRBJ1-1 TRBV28 CASTQVGGKTEAFF TGTGCCAGCACCCAGGTAGGGGGGAAAACTGAAGCTTTCTTT
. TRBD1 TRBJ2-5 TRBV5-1 CASSQTGEEETQYF TGCGCCAGCAGCCAGACAGGGGAGGAAGAGACCCAGTACTTC
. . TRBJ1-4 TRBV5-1 CASSFQATNEKLFF TGCGCCAGCAGCTTCCAGGCAACTAATGAAAAACTGTTTTTT
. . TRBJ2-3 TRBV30 CACAVAEGGTQYF TGTGCCTGCGCGGTAGCGGAAGGGGGTACGCAGTATTTT
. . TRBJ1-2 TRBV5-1 CASSLKISEGYTF TGCGCCAGCAGCTTGAAGATTTCGGAGGGCTACACCTTC
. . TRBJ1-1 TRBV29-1 CSADNGPRTEAFF TGCAGCGCCGACAACGGGCCCCGCACTGAAGCTTTCTTT
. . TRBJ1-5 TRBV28 CASSLKRGISNQPQHF TGTGCCAGCAGTTTAAAGAGAGGAATTAGCAATCAGCCCCAGCATTTT
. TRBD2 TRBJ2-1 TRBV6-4 CASRREGRDEQFF TGTGCCAGCAGGAGGGAGGGCCGAGATGAGCAGTTCTTC
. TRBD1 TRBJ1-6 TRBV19 CASTRDSGTSSYNSPLHF TGTGCCAGTACCCGGGACAGCGGTACTAGCTCCTATAATTCACCCCTCCACTTT
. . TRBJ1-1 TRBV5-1 CASSLQVSGTEAFF TGCGCCAGCAGCTTGCAGGTGAGCGGCACTGAAGCTTTCTTT
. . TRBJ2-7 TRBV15 CATSRERGVPYEQYF TGTGCCACCAGCAGAGAAAGGGGCGTACCCTACGAGCAGTACTTC
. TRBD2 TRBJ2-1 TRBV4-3 CASSQGFGLANYNEQFF TGCGCCAGCAGCCAAGGCTTCGGACTAGCAAACTACAATGAGCAGTTCTTC
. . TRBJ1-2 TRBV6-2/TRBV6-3 CASSYPPPDAYGYTF TGTGCCAGCAGTTACCCTCCACCTGACGCCTATGGCTACACCTTC
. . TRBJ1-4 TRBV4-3 CASSQGALAAVNEKLFF TGCGCCAGCAGCCAAGGTGCGTTGGCGGCGGTTAATGAAAAACTGTTTTTT
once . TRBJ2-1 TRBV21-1 CASEAGVLYNEQFF TGTGCCAGCGAGGCAGGGGTGCTATACAATGAGCAGTTCTTC
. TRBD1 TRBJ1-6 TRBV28 CASEDRGWSPLHF TGTGCCAGCGAGGACAGGGGATGGTCACCCCTCCACTTT
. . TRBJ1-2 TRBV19 CASSIVSRNGYTF TGTGCCAGTAGTATCGTATCAAGGAATGGCTACACCTTC